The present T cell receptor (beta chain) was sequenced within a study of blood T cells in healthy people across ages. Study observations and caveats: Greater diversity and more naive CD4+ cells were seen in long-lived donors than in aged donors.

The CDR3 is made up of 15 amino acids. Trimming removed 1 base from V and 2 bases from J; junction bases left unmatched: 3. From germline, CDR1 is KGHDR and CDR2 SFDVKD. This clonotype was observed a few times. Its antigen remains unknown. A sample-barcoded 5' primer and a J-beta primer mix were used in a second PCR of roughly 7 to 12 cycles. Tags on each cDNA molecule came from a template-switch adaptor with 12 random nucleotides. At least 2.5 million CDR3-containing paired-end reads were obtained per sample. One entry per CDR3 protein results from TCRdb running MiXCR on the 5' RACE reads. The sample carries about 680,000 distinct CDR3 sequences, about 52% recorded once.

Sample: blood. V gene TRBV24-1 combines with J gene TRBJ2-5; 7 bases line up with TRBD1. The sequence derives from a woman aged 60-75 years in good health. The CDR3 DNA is TGTGCCACCAGTGATTTCTACAGGGGACAAGAGACCCAGTACTTC. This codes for CATSDFYRGQETQYF.